This T cell receptor beta chain was found in a study of blood T cells in healthy people across ages. Germline values: CDR1 SGHRS, CDR2 YFSETQ. The CDR3 totals 18 residues. The J segment lost 2 bases and the V segment lost 4 bases, leaving 8 bases of the junction unmatched. Primed by a sample-barcoded 5' primer and a J-beta primer mix, a second PCR proceeded for about 6 to 12 cycles. No fewer than 3 million CDR3-containing paired-end reads came from each sample. One entry per CDR3 protein, called by TCRdb with MiXCR from the 5' RACE reads. The data show 920,000 or so distinct CDR3 sequences, around 43% seen once. Donors ranged from roughly 6 to 90 years old and were healthy Caucasians in Russia. Roughly 9.5 milliliters of peripheral blood were drawn from each donor into EDTA-treated tubes.

Sequenced sample: blood. The genes are TRBV5-1 and TRBJ2-3; 15 bases are shared with TRBD2. The sequence was collected from a woman aged 55 to 70 in good health. CDR3 nucleotide sequence: TGCGCCAGCAGCCCCGGACTAGCGGGAGGGCCTGTCACAGATACGCAGTATTTT. Translation gives CASSPGLAGGPVTDTQYF.